Detailed here is one TCR beta chain. Its antigen remains undetermined. Nothing much larger sits one base from this clone, and base qualities are not available. The receptor library was made with the immunoSEQ multiplex PCR assay. To provide template for TCR sequencing, every sample had RNA extracted and reverse transcribed into cDNA. SuperScript III was used to make first-strand cDNA, primed with a 2:1 mix of oligo-dT and random hexamers. A synthetic immune receptor repertoire was used to measure amplification bias, and any remaining bias was corrected computationally. The original methods were these. After raw reads were preprocessed to remove errors, the CDR3 was defined following IMGT conventions as running from the conserved cysteine to phenylalanine. To get clonality, Shannon entropy was normalized by log2 of the number of productive unique TCRs and the result was subtracted from 1. Whether scalp clones were CD4 or CD8 was inferred by matching scalp TCRbeta sequences against CD4 and CD8 repertoires sorted from blood. This is the immuneACCESS table as TCRdb keeps it, with only in-frame sequences that have V and J called. A part of the clones is gone; compared with another copy, unresolved V genes explain less than half, and the rest is unexplained. D and trimming were read from the DNA, whereas the V and J calls and clone size are those reported in that table. The sample includes a few hundred thousand clones, with approximately 57% observed a single time. The ten largest clones capture about 1.4% of the sample.

The sample's time point, from its label and the paper: 4 weeks on oral tofacitinib. The treatment or condition label corresponds to: oral pan-JAK inhibitor, 5-10 mg twice daily. Peripheral blood and lesional scalp punch biopsies were obtained from patients with alopecia areata. PBMCs were isolated by density centrifugation and stained for CD3, CD4 and CD8, and CD4+ and CD8+ T cells were sorted on a FACSAria. Ends trimmed: V by 5 bases, J by 3 bases; bases unmatched to a gene: 4. The germline V gene yields SGHTA for CDR1 and FQGNSA for CDR2. The CDR3 sequence holds 14 residues, the cysteine and phenylalanine included. The read is trimmed to its CDR3 DNA, 42 bases read in frame from base 1. This entry belongs to a study of CD8+ T cells in alopecia areata (dated by TCRdb to about 2018). For context, the study as a whole: Treated patients were enrolled in an open-label pilot trial of oral tofacitinib, 5 to 10 mg twice daily, for moderate-to-severe alopecia areata. For the treated patients, the SALT score, which quantifies what percentage of scalp surface area is affected, served as the measure of disease severity. TCRbeta CDR3 regions were amplified by immunoSEQ multiplex PCR with 35 Vbeta forward and 13 Jbeta reverse primers. Tofacitinib-treated patients had biopsies at baseline and at 4 and 24 weeks of treatment, with a later scalp biopsy in several patients. To study T cell clonal expansion in alopecia areata, the researchers applied high-throughput TCRbeta sequencing to both the C3H/HeJ mouse model and human patients. Scalp clonality was compared among normal scalp (n=4), patchy alopecia areata scalp (n=8), and alopecia totalis/universalis scalp (n=8). The RNA source kit depended on sample type: the PAXgene miRNA kit for fixed scalp, the miRNeasy kit for PBMCs, and the RNeasy kit for mouse skin. In humans, TCRbeta sequencing was performed on scalp tissue and on sorted CD4+ and CD8+ peripheral blood T cells from healthy controls and from patients with patchy or totalis/universalis alopecia areata. Patients received tofacitinib for 6 to 18 months and were then followed off drug for 6 months to check for delayed response and recurrence. The research as a whole found: Tofacitinib significantly decreased scalp clonality and the number of expanded CD8+ clones among the top 100 scalp clones. Resident alphabeta T cells in normal human skin are also sequenced, complicating scalp TCR repertoire analysis, unlike mouse skin dominated by gammadelta T cells. Because the treated cohort was small and had only one nonresponder, larger studies are needed to examine links between baseline CD8+ expansion and response. Many expanded lesional clones persisted in scalp and blood during tofacitinib treatment, which may partly explain relapse after stopping treatment. Lesional scalp, especially in alopecia totalis/universalis, showed higher clonality and more expanded CD8+ clones than normal scalp, suggesting antigenic drive. Compared with mice, TCR sequences shared between patients were less clear, possibly partly because of HLA diversity across the patient population.

In this chain, TRBV7-2 is recombined with TRBJ1-2; TRBD1 matches 9 bases in the middle. The sample was CD4+ T cells sorted from blood, taken at week 4, from a patient treated with tofacitinib. The TCR originated in a human donor with alopecia areata. The DNA sequence is given as TGTGCCAGCAGCCCAAGGGACAGGGACTATGGCTACACCTTC. It codes for CASSPRDRDYGYTF.